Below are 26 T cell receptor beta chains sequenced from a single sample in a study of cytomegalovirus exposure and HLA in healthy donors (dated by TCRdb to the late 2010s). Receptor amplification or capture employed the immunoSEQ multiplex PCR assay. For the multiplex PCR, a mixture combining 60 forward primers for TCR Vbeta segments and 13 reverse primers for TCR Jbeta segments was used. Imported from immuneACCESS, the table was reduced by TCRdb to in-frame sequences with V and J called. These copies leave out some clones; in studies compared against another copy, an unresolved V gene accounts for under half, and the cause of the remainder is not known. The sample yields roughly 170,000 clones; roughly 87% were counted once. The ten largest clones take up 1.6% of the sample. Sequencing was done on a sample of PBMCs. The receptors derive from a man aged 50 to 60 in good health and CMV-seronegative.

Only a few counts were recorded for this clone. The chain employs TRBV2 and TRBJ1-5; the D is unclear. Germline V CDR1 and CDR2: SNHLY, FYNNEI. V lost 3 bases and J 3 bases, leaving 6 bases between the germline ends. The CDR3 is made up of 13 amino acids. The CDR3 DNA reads TGTGCCAGCAGTGAGTCACTCAATCAGCCCCAGCATTTT. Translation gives CASSESLNQPQHF.

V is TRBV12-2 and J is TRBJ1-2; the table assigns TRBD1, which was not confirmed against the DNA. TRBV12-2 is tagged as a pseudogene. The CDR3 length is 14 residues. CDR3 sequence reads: CASRHPGQGYGYTF. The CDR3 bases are TGTGCAAGTCGGCATCCGGGACAGGGCTATGGCTACACCTTC.

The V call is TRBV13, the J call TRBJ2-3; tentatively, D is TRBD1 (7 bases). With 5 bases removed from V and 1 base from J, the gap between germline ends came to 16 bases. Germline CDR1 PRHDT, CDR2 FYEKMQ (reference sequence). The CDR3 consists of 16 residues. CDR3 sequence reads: CASSRRQGGGTDTQYF. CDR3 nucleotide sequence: TGTGCCAGCAGCCGCCGACAGGGCGGGGGCACAGATACGCAGTATTTT.

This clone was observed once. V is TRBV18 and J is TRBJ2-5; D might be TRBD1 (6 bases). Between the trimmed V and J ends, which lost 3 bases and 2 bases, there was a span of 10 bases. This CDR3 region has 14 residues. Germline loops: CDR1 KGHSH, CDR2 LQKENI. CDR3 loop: CASSPQQGQETQYF. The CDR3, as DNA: TGTGCCAGCTCACCGCAGCAGGGGCAAGAGACCCAGTACTTC.

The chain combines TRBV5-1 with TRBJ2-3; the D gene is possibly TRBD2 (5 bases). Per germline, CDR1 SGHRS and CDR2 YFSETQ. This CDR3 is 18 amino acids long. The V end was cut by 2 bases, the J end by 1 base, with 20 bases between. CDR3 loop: CASSFWTGVVEGTDTQYF. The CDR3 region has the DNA TGCGCCAGCAGCTTTTGGACTGGCGTTGTCGAAGGCACAGATACGCAGTATTTT.

The CDR3 protein is CASSIPGGRDNEQFF. The CDR3 nucleotides read TGTGCCAGCAGCATCCCGGGGGGCCGCGACAATGAGCAGTTCTTC. The chain couples TRBV21-1 to TRBJ2-1; the table names TRBD2, a call not compared with the DNA. TRBV21-1 is marked as a pseudogene. This CDR3 spans 15 amino acids.

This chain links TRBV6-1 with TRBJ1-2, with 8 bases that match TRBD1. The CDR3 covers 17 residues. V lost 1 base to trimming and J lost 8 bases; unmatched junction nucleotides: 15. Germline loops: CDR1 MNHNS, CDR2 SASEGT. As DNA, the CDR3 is TGTGCCAGCAGTGAAGTCTCCGGCAGGGGGCTTACGAAAGGCTACACCTTC. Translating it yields CASSEVSGRGLTKGYTF.

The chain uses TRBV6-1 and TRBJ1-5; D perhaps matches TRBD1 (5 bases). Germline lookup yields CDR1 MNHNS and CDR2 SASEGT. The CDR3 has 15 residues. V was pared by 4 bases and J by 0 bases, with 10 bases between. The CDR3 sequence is CASSGWDSSNQPQHF. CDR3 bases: TGTGCCAGCAGTGGGTGGGACTCTAGCAATCAGCCCCAGCATTTT.

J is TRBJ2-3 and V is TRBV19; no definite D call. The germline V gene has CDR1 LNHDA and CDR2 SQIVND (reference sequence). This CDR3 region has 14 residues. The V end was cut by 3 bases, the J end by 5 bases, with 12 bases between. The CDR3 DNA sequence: TGTGCCAGTAGTATTCCTCAGCGAGGAGATACGCAGTATTTT. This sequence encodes CASSIPQRGDTQYF. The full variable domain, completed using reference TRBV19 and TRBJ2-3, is DGGITQSPKYLFRKEGQNVTLSCEQNLNHDAMYWYRQDPGQGLRLIYYSQIVNDFQKGDIAEGYSVSREKKESFPLTVTSAQKNPTAFYLCASSIPQRGDTQYFGPGTRLTVL.

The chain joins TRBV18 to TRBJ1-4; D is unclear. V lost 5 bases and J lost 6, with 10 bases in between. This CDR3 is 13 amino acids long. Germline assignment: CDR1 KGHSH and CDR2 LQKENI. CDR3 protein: CASSAFLDEKLFF. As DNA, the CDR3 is TGTGCCAGCTCAGCTTTCTTAGATGAAAAACTGTTTTTT. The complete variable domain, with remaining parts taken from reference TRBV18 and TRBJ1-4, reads NAGVMQNPRHLVRRRGQEARLRCSPMKGHSHVYWYRQLPEEGLKFMVYLQKENIIDESGMPKERFSAEFPKEGPSILRIQQVVRGDSAAYFCASSAFLDEKLFFGSGTQLSVL.

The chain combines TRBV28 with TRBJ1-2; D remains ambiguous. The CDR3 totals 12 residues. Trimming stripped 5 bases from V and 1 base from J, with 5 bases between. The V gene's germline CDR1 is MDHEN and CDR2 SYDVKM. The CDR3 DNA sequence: TGTGCCAGCAGTCAGAATAACTATGGCTACACCTTC. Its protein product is CASSQNNYGYTF.

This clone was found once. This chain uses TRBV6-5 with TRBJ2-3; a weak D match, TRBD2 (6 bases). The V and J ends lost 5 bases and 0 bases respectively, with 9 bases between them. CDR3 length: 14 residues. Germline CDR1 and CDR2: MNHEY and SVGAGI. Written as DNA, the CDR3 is TGTGCCAGCAGTAAAGCGGGCAGCACAGATACGCAGTATTTT. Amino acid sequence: CASSKAGSTDTQYF.

The CDR3 nucleotides are TGTGCCAGTAGTCCCTGGACAGGGAATAACGAGCAGTACTTC. As protein: CASSPWTGNNEQYF. The chain has TRBV19 and TRBJ2-7; 8 nucleotides match TRBD1. Germline lookup yields CDR1 LNHDA and CDR2 SQIVND (reference sequence). V lost 5 bases to trimming and J lost 5 bases; unmatched junction nucleotides: 8. This CDR3 is 14 amino acids long.

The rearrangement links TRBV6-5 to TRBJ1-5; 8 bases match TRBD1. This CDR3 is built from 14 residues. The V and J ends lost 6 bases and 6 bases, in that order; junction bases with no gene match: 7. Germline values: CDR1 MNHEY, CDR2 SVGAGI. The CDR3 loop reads CASSLTGVGQPQHF. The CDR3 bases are TGTGCCAGCAGCCTGACAGGGGTGGGTCAGCCCCAGCATTTT.

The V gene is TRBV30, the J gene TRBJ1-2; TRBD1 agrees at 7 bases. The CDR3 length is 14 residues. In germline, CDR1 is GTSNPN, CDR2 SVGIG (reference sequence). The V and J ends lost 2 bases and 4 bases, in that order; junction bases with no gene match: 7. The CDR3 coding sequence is TGTGCCTGGAGTCAAGGGGGCTTCGGCTATGGCTACACCTTC. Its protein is CAWSQGGFGYGYTF.

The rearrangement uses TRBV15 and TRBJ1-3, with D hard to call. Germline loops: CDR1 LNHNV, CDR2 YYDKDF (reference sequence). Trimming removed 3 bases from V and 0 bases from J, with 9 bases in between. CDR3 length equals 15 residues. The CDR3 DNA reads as TGTGCCACCAGCAGGAAGAGCGGCTCTGGAAACACCATATATTTT. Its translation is CATSRKSGSGNTIYF.

CDR3 residues: CASRGGDQQFF. The CDR3 nucleotides are TGTGCCAGCAGAGGGGGGGATCAGCAGTTCTTC. The genes are TRBV6-6 and TRBJ2-1, with D perhaps TRBD2 (7 bases). The germline CDR1 and CDR2 sequences are MNHNY and SVGAGI (reference sequence). Trimming took 6 bases from V and 11 from J, leaving 11 bases between them. The CDR3 loop spans 11 amino acids.

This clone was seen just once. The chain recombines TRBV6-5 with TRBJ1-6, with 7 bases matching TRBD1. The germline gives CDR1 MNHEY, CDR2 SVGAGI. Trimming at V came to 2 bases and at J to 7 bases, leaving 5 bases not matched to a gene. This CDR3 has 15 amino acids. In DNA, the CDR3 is TGTGCCAGCAGTTACCAGACAGGGAAGAATTCACCCCTCCACTTT. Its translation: CASSYQTGKNSPLHF.

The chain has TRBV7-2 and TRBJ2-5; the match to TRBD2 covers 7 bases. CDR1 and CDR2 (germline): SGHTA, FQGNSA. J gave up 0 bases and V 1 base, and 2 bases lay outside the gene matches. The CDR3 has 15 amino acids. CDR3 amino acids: CASSLVGGYQETQYF. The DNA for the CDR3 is TGTGCCAGCAGCTTAGTGGGGGGGTACCAAGAGACCCAGTACTTC.

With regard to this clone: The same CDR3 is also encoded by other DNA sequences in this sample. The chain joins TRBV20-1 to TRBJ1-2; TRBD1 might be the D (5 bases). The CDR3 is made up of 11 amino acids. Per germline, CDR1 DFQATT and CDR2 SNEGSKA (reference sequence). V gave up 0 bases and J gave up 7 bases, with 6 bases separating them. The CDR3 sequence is CSARDQGGYTF. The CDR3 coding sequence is TGCAGTGCTAGAGATCAGGGTGGCTACACCTTC.

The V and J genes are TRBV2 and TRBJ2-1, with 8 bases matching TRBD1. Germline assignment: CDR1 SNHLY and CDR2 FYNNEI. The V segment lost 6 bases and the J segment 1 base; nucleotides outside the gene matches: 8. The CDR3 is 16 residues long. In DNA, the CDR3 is TGTGCCAGCAGGGACTATGGACAGGGTTCCTACAATGAGCAGTTCTTC. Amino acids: CASRDYGQGSYNEQFF.

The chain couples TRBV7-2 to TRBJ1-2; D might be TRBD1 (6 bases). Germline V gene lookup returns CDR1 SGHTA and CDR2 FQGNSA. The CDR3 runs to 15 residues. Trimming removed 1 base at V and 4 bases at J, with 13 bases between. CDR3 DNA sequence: TGTGCCAGCAGCTTAGTTGGGGGCGCGAGCTATGGCTACACCTTC. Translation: CASSLVGGASYGYTF.

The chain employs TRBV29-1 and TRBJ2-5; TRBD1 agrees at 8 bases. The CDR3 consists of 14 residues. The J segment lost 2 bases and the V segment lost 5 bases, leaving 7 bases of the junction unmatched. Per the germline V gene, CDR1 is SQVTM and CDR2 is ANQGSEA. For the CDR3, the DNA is TGCAGCGTTCGGGCCTGGACAGGGCAAGAGACCCAGTACTTC. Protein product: CSVRAWTGQETQYF.

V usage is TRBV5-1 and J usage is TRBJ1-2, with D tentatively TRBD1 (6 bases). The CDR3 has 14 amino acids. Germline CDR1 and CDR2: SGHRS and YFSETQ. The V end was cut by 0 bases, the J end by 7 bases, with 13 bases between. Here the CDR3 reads CASSLAGQISGYTF. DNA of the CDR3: TGCGCCAGCAGCTTGGCGGGACAAATCTCTGGCTACACCTTC.

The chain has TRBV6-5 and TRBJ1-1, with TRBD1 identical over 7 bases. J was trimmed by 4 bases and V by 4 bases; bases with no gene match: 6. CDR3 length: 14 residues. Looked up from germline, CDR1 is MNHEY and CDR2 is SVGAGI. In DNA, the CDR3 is TGTGCCAGCAGTTCCGGGACAGCGATCACTGAAGCTTTCTTT. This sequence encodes CASSSGTAITEAFF.

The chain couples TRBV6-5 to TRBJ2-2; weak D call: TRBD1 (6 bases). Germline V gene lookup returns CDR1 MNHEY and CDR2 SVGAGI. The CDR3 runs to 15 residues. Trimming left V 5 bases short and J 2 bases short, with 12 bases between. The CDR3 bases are TGTGCCAGCAGTATCGGGACACCTAACACCGGGGAGCTGTTTTTT. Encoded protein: CASSIGTPNTGELFF.